The 3 T cell receptor beta chains below all came from one sample that was sequenced in a study of monozygotic twins with inflammatory bowel disease. TCRdb re-called the 5' RACE reads and shows each CDR3 protein once, DNA omitted. The listing contains 200,000 to 250,000 distinct CDR3 sequences. Sample: blood. The receptors derive from a human donor with ulcerative colitis or Crohn's disease, or a healthy co-twin of an affected twin (not recorded which).

The chain joins TRBV15 to TRBJ1-2; TCRdb proposes TRBD1, but this gene call is untestable without DNA. The germline gives CDR1 LNHNV, CDR2 YYDKDF (reference sequence). This CDR3 spans 16 amino acids. This CDR3 is CATSRLLTGGAEGYTF.

The rearrangement joins TRBV27 to TRBJ1-2. Germline CDR1 MNHEY, CDR2 SMNVEV (reference sequence). This CDR3 has 16 residues. The CDR3: CASTNLLQGGASGYTF.

The gene calls are TRBV5-1 and TRBJ2-1; no DNA is available, so the TRBD2 call from TCRdb remains unchecked. The germline V gene has CDR1 SGHRS and CDR2 YFSETQ. The CDR3 loop spans 17 amino acids. The CDR3 protein is CASSLTSGRASYNEQFF.